This T cell receptor (beta chain) stems from a study of cytomegalovirus exposure and HLA in healthy donors. CDR1 SGHTA and CDR2 FQGNSA come from the germline V gene. Between the trimmed V and J ends, which lost 1 base and 13 bases, there was a span of 16 bases. The CDR3 contains 13 residues. Worth noting for this clone: The antigen is not known.

PCR used 60 Vbeta primers and 13 Jbeta primers. Generated by immunoSEQ multiplex PCR, the TCRdb table keeps only in-frame clones and is missing some. Altogether a few hundred thousand clones are present, 85% to 95% being singletons, with the ten largest covering about 1.7%. Study conclusions and caveats: According to the study, roughly 160 TCR beta chains were cytomegalovirus-associated.

Material for sequencing was PBMCs. The gene calls are TRBV7-2 and TRBJ1-2, with D unclear. The origin of this receptor is a girl aged 2 to 9 in good health and CMV-seronegative. CDR3 nucleotides: TGTGCCAGCAGCTTAGAAGCAGGCTCGTTAGTCACCTTC. Its translation: CASSLEAGSLVTF.